The 16 T cell receptor beta chains in this list originate from one sample, sequenced in a study of T cell repertoires in cytomegalovirus infection. TCRdb fed the reads into MiXCR, producing one record per CDR3 protein. Of approximately 600,000 distinct CDR3 sequences listed, 40% were seen once; the top ten hold around 46%. What these receptors recognize is not known. Source: cultured PBMCs, taken from culture after CMV antigen stimulation. These TCRs come from a human donor in good health (CMV status not recorded). Some clones in this sample may be carry-over from other donors' samples.

The V call is TRBV12-3 or TRBV12-4, the J call TRBJ2-1; TRBD1 is a possible D gene (5 bases). The CDR3 spans 13 residues. V lost 5 bases to trimming and J lost 4 bases, with 9 bases between them. The CDR3 protein is CASSTQVYNEQFF. In DNA form, the CDR3 reads TGTGCCAGCAGTACACAGGTTTACAATGAGCAGTTCTTC.

The DNA for the CDR3 is TGCAGTGCCCGAGGAGGGGGATTGGGCACAGATACGCAGTATTTT. It encodes CSARGGGLGTDTQYF. The chain has TRBV20-1 and TRBJ2-3; D might be TRBD1 or TRBD2, each matching 6 bases. V shed 6 bases and J shed 1 base, with 17 bases lying between them. CDR3 length equals 15 residues. Germline V gene data show CDR1 as DFQATT and CDR2 as SNEGSKA (reference sequence).

This sequence joins TRBV12-3 or TRBV12-4 and TRBJ1-1; TRBD1 agrees at 8 bases. This CDR3 is built from 16 residues. The V gene end was trimmed by 3 bases and the J gene end by 1 base; junction bases not matched to a gene: 7. The CDR3 nucleotides are TGTGCCAGCAGTTTTGGGACAGGAGTGAGGAACACTGAAGCTTTCTTT. Translating gives CASSFGTGVRNTEAFF.

V and J are TRBV7-2 and TRBJ2-1, with 10 bases identical to TRBD2. With V trimmed by 1 base and J by 9 bases, 6 bases remained unmatched. The CDR3 sequence is 15 residues long. Germline V gene sequence: CDR1 SGHTA, CDR2 FQGNSA. The CDR3: CASSLEAGGRSEQFF. For the CDR3, the DNA is TGTGCCAGCAGCTTAGAAGCGGGGGGGCGTAGTGAGCAGTTCTTC.

The chain is built from TRBV7-8 and TRBJ2-7; perhaps TRBD1 as D (6 bases). Germline CDR1 is SGHVS and CDR2 is FQNEAQ. The CDR3 spans 16 residues. V was cut by 2 bases and J by 5 bases, with 19 bases left in between. The CDR3 nucleotides are TGTGCCAGCAGCTTAAGCCGCCGTTACAGGGCCCACGAGCAGTACTTC. Translating gives CASSLSRRYRAHEQYF.

This chain links TRBV9 with TRBJ2-1; D uncertain. The germline gives CDR1 SGDLS, CDR2 YYNGEE. With 0 bases removed from V and 8 bases from J, the gap between germline ends came to 15 bases. The length of the CDR3 is 15 residues. The CDR3 spells CASSVAGSAADEQFF. The CDR3 DNA sequence: TGTGCCAGCAGCGTAGCGGGCTCCGCTGCCGATGAGCAGTTCTTC.

J is TRBJ2-1 and V is TRBV14; D call uncertain. This CDR3 spans 13 amino acids. Trimming left V 1 base short and J 12 bases short, with 13 bases between. From germline, CDR1 is SGHDN and CDR2 FVKESK. The CDR3: CASSQGVKSAQFF. Here the CDR3 DNA reads TGTGCCAGCAGCCAAGGGGTCAAGAGTGCGCAGTTCTTC.

There are a few counts of this clonotype. The V gene is TRBV7-9, the J gene TRBJ2-7, with TRBD1 identical over 10 bases. The CDR3 extends over 15 amino acids. In germline, CDR1 is SEHNR, CDR2 FQNEAQ (reference sequence). J lost 3 bases, V lost 1 base, and 3 bases had no gene match. For the CDR3, the DNA is TGTGCCAGCAGCTTAGTATGGACAGGGGGCTACGAGCAGTACTTC. This gives the protein CASSLVWTGGYEQYF.

The J gene is TRBJ2-1, the V gene TRBV27; no definite D call. Germline V gene data show CDR1 as MNHEY and CDR2 as SMNVEV (reference sequence). Trimming removed 3 bases from V and 2 bases from J, with 11 bases in between. This CDR3 is built from 15 residues. The CDR3 bases are TGTGCCAGCAGTTTCTCCCTCGGGCCCTACAATGAGCAGTTCTTC. Translated, it gives CASSFSLGPYNEQFF.

The rearrangement joins TRBV6-2 or TRBV6-3 to TRBJ2-7; D is unclear. V was cut by 0 bases and J by 2 bases, with 11 bases left in between. The CDR3 is 15 amino acids. Germline V gives CDR1 MNHEY, CDR2 SVGEGT. The CDR3 loop reads CASSYSSKSTYEQYF. CDR3 in DNA: TGTGCCAGCAGTTACTCGAGCAAGAGCACCTACGAGCAGTACTTC.

The table lists this clonotype with a few counts. The chain joins TRBV7-8 to TRBJ2-4, with D perhaps matching TRBD1 (6 bases). The V end was cut by 5 bases, the J end by 0 bases, with 11 bases between. This CDR3 is built from 15 residues. CDR1 is SGHVS, CDR2 FQNEAQ, per germline. CDR3 loop: CASSRHRVAKNIQYF. The DNA for the CDR3 is TGTGCCAGCAGCAGGCACAGGGTAGCCAAAAACATTCAGTACTTC.

This clonotype was seen a handful of times. The genes are TRBV4-1 and TRBJ2-1; D is possibly TRBD1 or TRBD2 (5 bases each). CDR3 size: 15 residues. Trimming removed 4 bases at V and 2 bases at J, with 12 bases between. Germline lookup yields CDR1 MGHRA and CDR2 YSYEKL. CDR3 DNA: TGCGCCAGCAGCCGGGGACCAAGCACCTACAATGAGCAGTTCTTC. This gives the protein CASSRGPSTYNEQFF.

This clonotype appeared a few times. This chain joins TRBV6-1 and TRBJ2-1, with 7 bases lining up with TRBD2. The J segment lost 6 bases and the V segment lost 7 bases, leaving 9 bases of the junction unmatched. Germline CDR1 reads MNHNS; CDR2 reads SASEGT. This CDR3 has 14 residues. CDR3 sequence: CASNLLPSGNEQFF. The CDR3 DNA reads TGTGCCAGCAATCTACTACCTAGCGGCAATGAGCAGTTCTTC.

This clonotype was found a few times. The V and J genes are TRBV7-8 and TRBJ1-6, with 7 nucleotides matching TRBD1. Germline V CDR1 and CDR2: SGHVS, FQNEAQ. The CDR3 loop spans 16 amino acids. Germline trimming cut 4 bases from V and 7 bases from J; bases unmatched to any gene: 10. CDR3 DNA sequence: TGTGCCAGCAGCTCACGGACAGGCGCTGGGAATTCACCCCTCCACTTT. Protein: CASSSRTGAGNSPLHF.

The V gene is TRBV18, the J gene TRBJ2-3; D may be TRBD2 (5 bases). Germline V CDR1 and CDR2: KGHSH, LQKENI. Trimming took 1 base from V and 4 from J, leaving 9 bases between them. The CDR3 covers 14 residues. The DNA of the CDR3 is TGTGCCAGCTCACCACGCACGAGGGCAGATACGCAGTATTTT. This encodes CASSPRTRADTQYF.

The rearrangement links TRBV20-1 to TRBJ2-7, with D uncertain. CDR3 length: 11 amino acids. Between the trimmed V and J ends, which lost 4 bases and 4 bases, there was a span of 8 bases. The germline gives CDR1 DFQATT, CDR2 SNEGSKA (reference sequence). CDR3 coding DNA: TGCAGTGCTATGCCTTTGTACGAGCAGTACTTC. Amino acid sequence: CSAMPLYEQYF.